This is a list of T cell receptor beta chains from one sample in a study of blood T cell repertoires in COVID-19. The assay was immunoSEQ multiplex PCR, and TCRdb's table has in-frame clones only and misses some. In the table there are some 350,000 clones, over 75% of which are singletons. Material for sequencing was PBMCs or T cells enriched from blood (not recorded which). Receptors originate from a man between 18 and 35 years old who had recovered from COVID-19. The CDR3 runs from the conserved cysteine through the conserved F or W. Each record gives: clone size, J gene, D gene, V gene, CDR3 DNA, CDR3 protein. D genes are given only for firm matches. Not every row has a clone size; where given, it reads once, few, many or a size class.

>-|TRBJ1-1|-|TRBV5-4
TGTGCCAGCAGCTTTAACTGGGAGGGCACTGAAGCTTTCTTT
CASSFNWEGTEAFF
>-|TRBJ1-1|-|TRBV7-3
TGTGCCAGCAGCCCGGGGGGGGCCTCTGGGAACACTGAAGCTTTCTTT
CASSPGGASGNTEAFF
>-|TRBJ2-1|TRBD2|TRBV3-1/TRBV3-2
TGTGCCAGCAGCCTGGGGAGGGCCGGCAATGAGCAGTTCTTC
CASSLGRAGNEQFF
>-|TRBJ2-1|-|TRBV30
TGTGCCTGGAGTGTACTAGGATTCTCCTACAATGAGCAGTTCTTC
CAWSVLGFSYNEQFF
>-|TRBJ2-7|-|TRBV28
TGTGCCAGCAGTTTAAGAGGCGGGAACTACGAGCAGTACTTC
CASSLRGGNYEQYF
>-|TRBJ2-2|-|TRBV5-4
TGTGCCAGCAGAAGGGGGGGGGCGGACACCGGGGAGCTGTTTTTT
CASRRGGADTGELFF
>-|TRBJ2-1|-|TRBV27
TGTGCCAGCAGTTTTGCAGGGAATGAGCAGTTCTTC
CASSFAGNEQFF
>-|TRBJ2-1|TRBD2|TRBV18
TGTGCCAGCTCCCGTCGGGGGGGGCTGTGGAGTGAGCAGTTCTTC
CASSRRGGLWSEQFF
>-|TRBJ2-1|TRBD2|TRBV12-3/TRBV12-4
TGTGCCAGCAGAGAAGCGGGGGGGCCTGAGCAGTTCTTC
CASREAGGPEQFF
>-|TRBJ2-3|-|TRBV18
TGTGCCAGCTCTTTCCCAGGGTCTGGGGATACGCAGTATTTT
CASSFPGSGDTQYF
>-|TRBJ1-6|TRBD1|TRBV19
TGTGCCAGTAATGACAGGGGTAATTCACCCCTCCACTTT
CASNDRGNSPLHF
>-|TRBJ2-7|TRBD1|TRBV6-2/TRBV6-3
TGTGCCAGCAGCATACCAGGGACAGGCTCAGACTCCTACGAGCAGTACTTC
CASSIPGTGSDSYEQYF
>-|TRBJ2-7|-|TRBV6-5
TGTGCCAGCACCCCGCCTGGGAGCTACGAGCAGTACTTC
CASTPPGSYEQYF
>-|TRBJ2-7|TRBD1|TRBV4-1
TGCGCCAGCAGCCAAGTCGGACAGGTCCACGAGCAGTACTTC
CASSQVGQVHEQYF
>-|TRBJ2-1|-|TRBV5-1
TGCGCCAGCAGCTTGGACCTCGGGGCGATCGGGACACAGAGCTCCTACAATGAGCAGTTCTTC
CASSLDLGAIGTQSSYNEQFF
>-|TRBJ2-7|-|TRBV18
TGCGCCGGAGAGGGGGAGAGGGGAGAGCAGTACTTC
CAGEGERGEQYF
>-|TRBJ2-5|-|TRBV7-6
TGTGCCAGCAGCCCAACAGGTCCGCAAGTGGAGACCCAGTACTTC
CASSPTGPQVETQYF
>-|TRBJ1-4|TRBD1|TRBV4-3
TGCGCCAGCAGCCAACGGACAGGCCCGAATGAAAAACTGTTTTTT
CASSQRTGPNEKLFF
>once|TRBJ1-3|-|TRBV11-3
TGTGCCAGCAGCCATGGACAGACTTACTCTGGAAACACCATATATTTT
CASSHGQTYSGNTIYF
>-|TRBJ1-4|-|TRBV18
TGTGCCAGCTCACCACAGAGCTATAATGAAAAACTGTTTTTT
CASSPQSYNEKLFF
>-|TRBJ1-5|TRBD1|TRBV28
TGTGCCAGCAGCTCTCCGGGACAGGGACTTCAGCCCCAGCATTTT
CASSSPGQGLQPQHF
>-|TRBJ1-3|-|TRBV13
TGTGCCAGCAGCTTATCGGGAAACACCATATATTTT
CASSLSGNTIYF
>-|TRBJ1-3|-|TRBV19
TGTGCCAGTAGTACCAGACAGGTTGAATTTGGAAACACCATATATTTT
CASSTRQVEFGNTIYF
>-|TRBJ2-5|TRBD2|TRBV3-1/TRBV3-2
TGTGCCAGCAGCCAGTTACTAGCGGTCGGATACCAAGAGACCCAGTACTTC
CASSQLLAVGYQETQYF
>-|TRBJ2-1|TRBD2|TRBV11-3
TGTGCCAGCAGCCGTTCTAGCGGGAGGGCCCTGGGTGAGCAGTTCTTC
CASSRSSGRALGEQFF
>-|TRBJ2-4|-|TRBV4-1
TGCGCCAGCAGCCAAGGTGCGGCGGACATTCAGTACTTC
CASSQGAADIQYF
>-|TRBJ2-7|TRBD2|TRBV10-3
TGTGCCATCATGGCTAGCGGAGCCTACGAGCAGTACTTC
CAIMASGAYEQYF
>-|TRBJ1-1|-|TRBV5-4
TGTGCCAGCAGCTTGGGAGGAGGCAGATACACTGAAGCTTTCTTT
CASSLGGGRYTEAFF
>-|TRBJ1-5|-|TRBV24-1
TGTGCCACAGTAGACAGGTACAATCAGCCCCAGCATTTT
CATVDRYNQPQHF
>-|TRBJ2-1|TRBD2|TRBV4-3
TGCGCCAGCAGCCATTGGTCGGGGGGCTCCTACAATGAGCAGTTCTTC
CASSHWSGGSYNEQFF
>-|TRBJ1-5|-|TRBV11-2
TGTGCCAGCAGCCAAAATCCGAGGGTGCCCCAGCATTTT
CASSQNPRVPQHF
>-|TRBJ2-6|TRBD1|TRBV19
TGTGCCAGTAGACCAACGGACAGGGCAGCCGGGGCCAACGTCCTGACTTTC
CASRPTDRAAGANVLTF
>-|TRBJ2-6|TRBD2|TRBV28
TGTGCCAGCAGTTCCGCGACTAGCGGGAAGGTATTCGGGGCCAACGTCCTGACTTTC
CASSSATSGKVFGANVLTF
>-|TRBJ1-2|TRBD1|TRBV6-1
TGTGCCAGCAGTGAAGCCGTCGGAGATACAGGGGGCGCCTATGGCTACACCTTC
CASSEAVGDTGGAYGYTF
>-|TRBJ2-1|TRBD2|TRBV7-9
TGTGCCAGCAGCCCCACTAGCGGAAGACCCAATGAGCAGTTCTTC
CASSPTSGRPNEQFF